A single sample is the source of the 25 T cell receptor beta chains below, sequenced in a study of PD-1 blockade in classical Hodgkin lymphoma. Only in-frame clones appear in the TCRdb table, and some are missing; sequencing was by immunoSEQ multiplex PCR. The sample contains approximately 20,000 clones, about 77% of which appear only once. Time point meaning: cycle 4 day 1 (C4D1), after 5 to 7 weeks of nivolumab. All patients experienced relapse after autologous stem cell transplantation, and brentuximab vedotin exposure was variable. Sequencing was performed on peripheral blood mononuclear cells (PBMCs), taken before the fourth cycle of nivolumab. These receptors all stem from a human donor with classical Hodgkin lymphoma.

The chain links TRBV27 to TRBJ1-2; D is undetermined. Germline V lookup: CDR1 MNHEY, CDR2 SMNVEV (reference sequence). The CDR3 contains 14 residues. V lost 2 bases to trimming and J lost 4 bases, with 11 bases between them. CDR3: CASSLSFRFYGYTF. The CDR3, as DNA: TGTGCCAGCAGTTTAAGCTTCAGGTTCTATGGCTACACCTTC.

The V call is TRBV28, the J call TRBJ2-7; D is possibly TRBD1 (6 bases). The length of the CDR3 is 12 residues. Germline loops: CDR1 MDHEN, CDR2 SYDVKM. V lost 3 bases and J lost 9, with 12 bases in between. The CDR3 region is CASSFYRALQYF. The CDR3 coding sequence is TGTGCCAGCAGTTTCTACAGGGCATTGCAGTACTTC.

This chain uses TRBV14 with TRBJ1-2, with 9 bases that match TRBD1. Germline assignment: CDR1 SGHDN and CDR2 FVKESK. This CDR3 comprises 15 residues. The J segment lost 8 bases and the V segment lost 1 base, leaving 8 bases of the junction unmatched. The CDR3 DNA follows: TGTGCCAGCAGCCAAGTACAGGGGGCGTCAAGGGGCTACACCTTC. This translates into CASSQVQGASRGYTF.

The rearrangement links TRBV27 to TRBJ1-1; no clear D gene. Trimming cost V 7 bases and J 4 bases, with 19 bases left between them. The germline V gene has CDR1 MNHEY and CDR2 SMNVEV (reference sequence). The CDR3 has 15 residues. The CDR3, as DNA: TGTGCCAGCACCCCTCGACCCGGCGGATCCACTGAAGCTTTCTTT. Translation: CASTPRPGGSTEAFF.

This rearrangement joins TRBV19 to TRBJ1-5; no firm D call. The V and J ends lost 8 bases and 0 bases respectively, with 14 bases between them. CDR3 length: 15 amino acids. Germline CDR1 is LNHDA and CDR2 is SQIVND (reference sequence). The CDR3 sequence: CASEVGGYSNQPQHF. In DNA form, the CDR3 reads TGTGCCAGTGAGGTTGGAGGGTATAGCAATCAGCCCCAGCATTTT.

V and J are TRBV5-4 and TRBJ2-1; the D is unclear. Germline CDR1 SGHNT, CDR2 YYREEE (reference sequence). The CDR3 length is 14 residues. Trimming cost V 0 bases and J 5 bases, with 9 bases left between them. The CDR3 region is CASSLGTDHNEQFF. Here the CDR3 DNA reads TGTGCCAGCAGCTTGGGTACAGATCACAATGAGCAGTTCTTC. The full variable domain, rest sourced from reference TRBV5-4 and TRBJ2-1, is ETGVTQSPTHLIKTRGQQVTLRCSSQSGHNTVSWYQQALGQGPQFIFQYYREEENGRGNFPPRFSGLQFPNYSSELNVNALELDDSALYLCASSLGTDHNEQFFGPGTRLTVL.

The CDR3 here is CSVDSGTQYF. The CDR3 nucleotides are TGCAGCGTTGACTCCGGGACCCAGTACTTC. V gene TRBV29-1 combines with J gene TRBJ2-5; D not certain. The germline V gene encodes CDR1 SQVTM and CDR2 ANQGSEA. This CDR3 is 10 amino acids long. Between the trimmed V and J ends, which lost 3 bases and 7 bases, there was a span of 6 bases.

The rearrangement links TRBV11-2 to TRBJ2-3; 11 nucleotides match TRBD2. V lost 5 bases to trimming and J lost 7 bases; unmatched junction nucleotides: 11. This CDR3 contains 16 residues. Germline CDR1 and CDR2: SGHAT and FQNNGV. CDR3 nucleotide sequence: TGTGCCAGCAGCATTTCCCTAGCGGGGGGCCTTAATACGCAGTATTTT. Translation gives CASSISLAGGLNTQYF.

This clone was counted between two and nine times. The chain carries TRBV9 and TRBJ2-2; the D is unclear. This CDR3 is 13 amino acids long. V lost 3 bases and J 2 bases, leaving 5 bases between the germline ends. CDR1 is SGDLS and CDR2 is YYNGEE in the germline V gene. Written as DNA, the CDR3 is TGTGCCAGCAGCGCTTCAAACACCGGGGAGCTGTTTTTT. Its translation is CASSASNTGELFF.

This clone showed up just once. V usage is TRBV7-2 and J usage is TRBJ1-1; D remains unclear. The ends were cut back, 4 bases at V and 7 bases at J, with 13 bases in the middle. The CDR3 extends over 13 amino acids. Germline loops: CDR1 SGHTA, CDR2 FQGNSA. The DNA for the CDR3 is TGTGCCAGCAGCTCCCTAAAGGGAGGTGAAGCTTTCTTT. The encoded protein is CASSSLKGGEAFF.

The V gene is TRBV2, the J gene TRBJ2-1; TRBD2 matches at 13 bases. Germline V CDR1 and CDR2: SNHLY, FYNNEI. The V and J ends lost 8 bases and 4 bases, in that order; junction bases with no gene match: 8. The CDR3 is 16 amino acids. The CDR3 DNA follows: TGTGCCAGCTCCCGACTAGCGGGGGGATCTTACAATGAGCAGTTCTTC. It specifies CASSRLAGGSYNEQFF.

The J gene is TRBJ1-5, the V gene TRBV19; D possibly corresponds to TRBD1 (6 bases). Germline V gene sequence: CDR1 LNHDA, CDR2 SQIVND (reference sequence). V gave up 5 bases and J gave up 2 bases, with 19 bases separating them. This CDR3 contains 17 residues. CDR3 sequence reads: CASSYLTGGQGNQPQHF. The CDR3 DNA reads as TGTGCCAGTAGTTATCTTACGGGGGGCCAGGGCAATCAGCCCCAGCATTTT.

There are a few counts of this clone. The chain uses TRBV19 and TRBJ1-6; TRBD1 matches 7 bases. The CDR3 is made up of 16 amino acids. Looked up from germline, CDR1 is LNHDA and CDR2 is SQIVND (reference sequence). Trimming at V came to 4 bases and at J to 9 bases, leaving 12 bases not matched to a gene. CDR3 region: CASSTVPGQATSPLHF. The CDR3, as DNA: TGTGCCAGTAGTACCGTCCCCGGACAGGCCACTTCACCCCTCCACTTT.

The gene calls are TRBV9 and TRBJ2-6; no firm D call. Trimming stripped 3 bases from V and 0 bases from J, with 22 bases between. In germline, CDR1 is SGDLS, CDR2 YYNGEE. The CDR3 runs to 20 residues. CDR3 residues: CASSALSWETFFSGANVLTF. The CDR3 DNA reads as TGTGCCAGCAGCGCCCTAAGTTGGGAAACCTTCTTCTCTGGGGCCAACGTCCTGACTTTC.

The CDR3: CSSEPTGGVVAFF. The CDR3 nucleotides are TGCAGCTCCGAGCCGACAGGGGGCGTCGTAGCTTTCTTT. V usage is TRBV29-1 and J usage is TRBJ1-1, with TRBD1 matching over 10 bases. Losses at the gene ends were 8 bases for V and 10 bases for J; bases not matched to a gene: 13. The CDR3 is 13 residues long. Germline assignment: CDR1 SQVTM and CDR2 ANQGSEA.

The chain uses TRBV28 and TRBJ1-1; D uncertain. The CDR3 length is 14 residues. Between the trimmed V and J ends, which lost 2 bases and 0 bases, there was a span of 7 bases. Germline CDR1 is MDHEN and CDR2 is SYDVKM. CDR3 DNA: TGTGCCAGCAGTTTAATGGGGATGAACACTGAAGCTTTCTTT. It specifies CASSLMGMNTEAFF.

The V call is TRBV4-1, the J call TRBJ2-7; the D is unclear. Trimming took 3 bases from V and 1 from J, leaving 10 bases between them. This CDR3 comprises 14 residues. CDR1 and CDR2 (germline): MGHRA, YSYEKL. The CDR3 here is CASSHTVWSYEQYV. The CDR3 DNA follows: TGCGCCAGCAGCCACACGGTTTGGTCCTACGAGCAGTACGTC.

The gene calls are TRBV11-1 and TRBJ1-1; D gene ambiguous. Trimming removed 1 base at V and 1 base at J, with 10 bases between. CDR1 is SGHAT, CDR2 FQDESV, per germline (reference sequence). CDR3 length: 15 residues. The CDR3 protein is CASSLDGAGNTEAFF. CDR3 bases: TGTGCCAGCAGCTTAGACGGCGCGGGGAACACTGAAGCTTTCTTT.

The rearrangement links TRBV10-1 to TRBJ2-4; D is uncertain. Trimming pared 4 bases from V and 9 bases from J, leaving 13 bases between. Germline CDR1 WNHNN, CDR2 SYGVQD (reference sequence). This CDR3 is built from 13 residues. CDR3 region: CASSGLPGSIQYF. CDR3 in DNA: TGCGCCAGCAGTGGTTTGCCAGGAAGCATTCAGTACTTC.

The genes are TRBV7-7 and TRBJ2-2; D possibly corresponds to TRBD1 (5 bases). Trimming left V 1 base short and J 0 bases short, with 9 bases between. Germline lookup yields CDR1 SSHAT and CDR2 FNYEAQ (reference sequence). The CDR3 is 16 amino acids. This chain's CDR3 is CASSLGQNANTGELFF. In DNA, the CDR3 is TGTGCCAGCAGCTTAGGACAGAACGCGAACACCGGGGAGCTGTTTTTT.

The chain has TRBV5-1 and TRBJ1-3; D is possibly TRBD1 (6 bases). This CDR3 is built from 15 residues. Trimming pared 1 base from V and 2 bases from J, leaving 10 bases between. The germline CDR1 and CDR2 sequences are SGHRS and YFSETQ. The CDR3 DNA is TGCGCCAGCAGCTTGTGGAACAGGGCTGGAAACACCATATATTTT. Amino acids: CASSLWNRAGNTIYF.

The rearrangement uses TRBV5-6 and TRBJ2-4; D is unresolved. Between the trimmed V and J ends, which lost 2 bases and 16 bases, there was a span of 22 bases. The CDR3 consists of 14 residues. CDR1 is SGHDT and CDR2 is YYEEEE in the germline V gene. The DNA of the CDR3 is TGTGCCAGCAGCTTTTACCCACCAGCGACTGGAGTATACTTC. Translated, it gives CASSFYPPATGVYF.

The chain is built from TRBV15 and TRBJ1-2, with TRBD1 identical over 7 bases. CDR1 is LNHNV and CDR2 is YYDKDF in the germline V gene (reference sequence). CDR3 size: 14 residues. J lost 6 bases, V lost 2 bases, and 6 bases had no gene match. The CDR3, as DNA: TGTGCCACCAGCAGAATCCGACAGGGACATGGCTACACCTTC. Translated: CATSRIRQGHGYTF.

A few counts support this clone. The CDR3 sequence: CASSSGLQNTGELFF. As DNA, the CDR3 is TGCGCCAGCAGCTCGGGACTGCAAAACACCGGGGAGCTGTTTTTT. J is TRBJ2-2 and V is TRBV5-1, with D possibly TRBD2 on 6 matching bases. V was pared by 3 bases and J by 2 bases, with 11 bases between. The CDR3 spans 15 residues. Germline assignment: CDR1 SGHRS and CDR2 YFSETQ.

The chain recombines TRBV14 with TRBJ2-3; the D gene is possibly TRBD2 (5 bases). Germline V gene data show CDR1 as SGHDN and CDR2 as FVKESK. CDR3 length: 13 amino acids. Trimming left V 1 base short and J 8 bases short, with 10 bases between. CDR3 loop: CASSQVSAGTQYF. The DNA for the CDR3 is TGTGCCAGCAGCCAAGTATCGGCGGGTACGCAGTATTTT.